The present entry profiles one T cell receptor beta chain with its context. Its specificity is unknown. The data belong to a study of B cell selection in AIRE deficiency. Study outcomes and limitations: Only roughly 9% of roughly 3,700 shared Treg sequences were patient-specific; 31.6% healthy-specific.

The regulatory T cell sort gate was CD4+CD25hiCD127low/negative. Assay used: immunoSEQ multiplex PCR; TCRdb lists only in-frame clones, some missing. The data show 20,000 to 30,000 clones, around 92% seen once. This CDR3 is 16 amino acids long. CDR1 and CDR2 from the germline V gene are SNHLY and FYNNEI. V lost 6 bases and J lost 4; bases outside the gene matches: 6. The sequenced sample consisted of CD4+CD25+ Tregs sorted from PBMCs. The V gene is TRBV2, the J gene TRBJ2-1; 13 nucleotides line up with TRBD2. This clonotype was sampled from a human donor in good health. The CDR3 region is CASRGGTSGNYNEQFF. DNA of the CDR3: TGTGCCAGCAGGGGTGGGACTAGCGGGAATTACAATGAGCAGTTCTTC.